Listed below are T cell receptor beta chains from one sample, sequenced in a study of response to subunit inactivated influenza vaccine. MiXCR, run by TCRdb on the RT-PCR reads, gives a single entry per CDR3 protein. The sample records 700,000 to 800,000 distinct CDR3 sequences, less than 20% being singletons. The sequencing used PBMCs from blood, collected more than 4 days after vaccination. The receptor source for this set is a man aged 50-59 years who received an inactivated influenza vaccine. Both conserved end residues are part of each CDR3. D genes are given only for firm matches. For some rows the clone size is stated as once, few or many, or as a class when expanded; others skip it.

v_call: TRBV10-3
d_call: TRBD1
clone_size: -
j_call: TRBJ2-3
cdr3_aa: CAISYTGVDTDTQYF
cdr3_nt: TGTGCCATCAGCTATACAGGGGTCGACACAGATACGCAGTATTTT

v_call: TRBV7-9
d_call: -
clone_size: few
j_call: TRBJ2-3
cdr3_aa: CVTTISTDTQYF
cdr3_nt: TGTGTCACGACTATTAGCACAGATACGCAGTATTTT

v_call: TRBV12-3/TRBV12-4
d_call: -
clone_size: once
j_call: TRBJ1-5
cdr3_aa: CASSCLLEADSNQPQHF
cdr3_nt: TGTGCCAGCAGTTGCCTTCTCGAGGCAGATAGCAATCAGCCCCAGCATTTT

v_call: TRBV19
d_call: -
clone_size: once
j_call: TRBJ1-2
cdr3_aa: CASRLGASGYTF
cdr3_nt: TGTGCCAGTAGGTTGGGGGCGAGTGGCTACACCTTC

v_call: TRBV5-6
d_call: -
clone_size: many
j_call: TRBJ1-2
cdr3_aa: CASSRGSNYGYTF
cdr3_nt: TGTGCCAGCAGCAGGGGATCGAACTATGGCTACACCTTC

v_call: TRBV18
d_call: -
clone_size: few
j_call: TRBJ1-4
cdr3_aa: CASSLTGFRGNEKLFF
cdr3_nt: TGTGCCAGCTCACTCACCGGCTTCAGAGGGAATGAAAAACTGTTTTTT

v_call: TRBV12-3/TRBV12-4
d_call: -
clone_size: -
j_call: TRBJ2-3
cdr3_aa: CASSRPKQGQDTQYF
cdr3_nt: TGTGCCAGCAGTCGGCCCAAGCAGGGTCAAGATACGCAGTATTTT

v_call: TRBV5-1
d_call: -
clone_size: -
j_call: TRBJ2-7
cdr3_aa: CASSPGGGWDEQYF
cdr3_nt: TGCGCCAGCAGCCCGGGAGGGGGCTGGGACGAGCAGTACTTC

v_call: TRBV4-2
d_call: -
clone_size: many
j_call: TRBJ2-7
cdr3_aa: CASSYNTQGVVDEQYF
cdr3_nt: TGTGCCAGCAGCTACAACACACAAGGGGTGGTTGACGAGCAGTACTTC

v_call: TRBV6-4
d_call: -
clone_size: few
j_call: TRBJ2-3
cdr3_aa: CASSDPGRHTQYF
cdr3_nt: TGTGCCAGCAGTGACCCGGGGCGGCACACGCAGTATTTT

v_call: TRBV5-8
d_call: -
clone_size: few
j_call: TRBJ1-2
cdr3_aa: CASSPISEGYTF
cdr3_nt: TGTGCCAGCAGCCCGATTTCGGAAGGCTACACCTTC

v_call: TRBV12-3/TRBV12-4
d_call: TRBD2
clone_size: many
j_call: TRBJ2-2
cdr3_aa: CASSLASGTNTGELFF
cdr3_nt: TGTGCCAGCAGTTTAGCTAGCGGGACGAACACCGGGGAGCTGTTTTTT

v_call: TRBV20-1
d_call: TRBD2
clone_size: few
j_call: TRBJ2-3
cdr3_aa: CSALGLAGGRLDTQYF
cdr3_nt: TGCAGTGCTCTCGGACTAGCGGGGGGGCGTCTAGATACGCAGTATTTT

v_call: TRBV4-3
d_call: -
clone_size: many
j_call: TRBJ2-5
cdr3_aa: CASSQGSSVAETQYF
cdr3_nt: TGCGCCAGCAGCCAAGGCTCTTCAGTGGCAGAGACCCAGTACTTC

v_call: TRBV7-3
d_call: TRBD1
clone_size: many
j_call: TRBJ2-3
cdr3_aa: CASSLTGQGKETQYF
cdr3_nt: TGTGCCAGCAGCTTAACTGGACAGGGGAAGGAAACGCAGTATTTT

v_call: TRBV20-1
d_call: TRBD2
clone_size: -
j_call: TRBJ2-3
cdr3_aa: CSASGTSGGPADTQYF
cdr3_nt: TGCAGTGCTTCCGGGACTAGCGGGGGGCCGGCAGATACGCAGTATTTT

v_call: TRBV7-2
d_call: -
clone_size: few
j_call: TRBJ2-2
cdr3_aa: CASSLAVNLNTGELFF
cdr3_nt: TGTGCCAGCAGCTTAGCGGTCAATTTGAACACCGGGGAGCTGTTTTTT

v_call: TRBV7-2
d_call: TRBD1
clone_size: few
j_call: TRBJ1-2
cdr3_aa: CASSRDRALGFGYTF
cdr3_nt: TGTGCCAGCAGCAGGGACAGGGCCCTGGGTTTTGGCTACACCTTC

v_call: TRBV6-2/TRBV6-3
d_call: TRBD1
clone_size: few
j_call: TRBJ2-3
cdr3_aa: CASSKGQGLTDTQYF
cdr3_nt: TGTGCCAGCAGTAAGGGACAGGGTCTTACAGATACGCAGTATTTT

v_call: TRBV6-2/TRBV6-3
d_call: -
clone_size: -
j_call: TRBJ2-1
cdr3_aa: CASSYSGPAGEQFF
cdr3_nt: TGTGCCAGCAGTTACTCCGGCCCTGCTGGGGAGCAGTTCTTC

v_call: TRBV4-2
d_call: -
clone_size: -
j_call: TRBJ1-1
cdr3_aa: CASSQTAVNTEAFF
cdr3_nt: TGTGCCAGCAGCCAAACAGCCGTGAACACTGAAGCTTTCTTT

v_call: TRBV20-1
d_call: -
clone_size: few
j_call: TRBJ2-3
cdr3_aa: CSARDWGARTNTQYF
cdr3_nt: TGCAGTGCTAGAGACTGGGGGGCCCGAACCAATACGCAGTATTTT

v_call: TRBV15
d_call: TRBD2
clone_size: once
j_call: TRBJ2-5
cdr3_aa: CATSRDEALAGDQETQYF
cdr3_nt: TGTGCCACCAGCAGAGACGAAGCACTAGCGGGGGACCAAGAGACCCAGTACTTC

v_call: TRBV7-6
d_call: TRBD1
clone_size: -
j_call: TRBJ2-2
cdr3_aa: CASSLRSSGTGATGELFF
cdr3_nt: TGTGCCAGCAGCCTCCGTTCCTCCGGGACAGGGGCCACCGGGGAGCTGTTTTTT

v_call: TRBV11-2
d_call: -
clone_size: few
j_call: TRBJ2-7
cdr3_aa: CASSLEPRSYEQYF
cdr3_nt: TGTGCCAGCAGCTTAGAACCACGCTCCTACGAGCAGTACTTC

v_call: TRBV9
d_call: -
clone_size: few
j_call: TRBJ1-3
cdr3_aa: CASSVGGAGNTIYF
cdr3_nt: TGTGCCAGCAGCGTAGGGGGGGCTGGAAACACCATATATTTT

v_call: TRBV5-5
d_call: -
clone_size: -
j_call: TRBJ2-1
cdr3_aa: CASSLFGASYNEQFF
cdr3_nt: TGTGCCAGCAGCTTGTTTGGCGCCTCCTACAATGAGCAGTTCTTC